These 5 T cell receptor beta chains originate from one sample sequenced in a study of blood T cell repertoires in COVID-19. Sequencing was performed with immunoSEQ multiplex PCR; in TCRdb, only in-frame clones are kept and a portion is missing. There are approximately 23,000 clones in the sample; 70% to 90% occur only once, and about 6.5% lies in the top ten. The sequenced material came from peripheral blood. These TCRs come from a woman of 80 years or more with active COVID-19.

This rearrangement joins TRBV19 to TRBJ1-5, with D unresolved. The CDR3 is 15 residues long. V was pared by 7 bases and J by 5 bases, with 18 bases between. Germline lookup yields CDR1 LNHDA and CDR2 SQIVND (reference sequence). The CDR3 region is CASIDAGNRYQPQHF. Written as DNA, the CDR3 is TGTGCCAGTATCGATGCGGGCAATCGATATCAGCCCCAGCATTTT.

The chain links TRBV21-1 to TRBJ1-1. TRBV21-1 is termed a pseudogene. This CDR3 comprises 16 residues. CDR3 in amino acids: CASSNMLATQFTEAFF. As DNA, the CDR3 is TGTGCCAGCAGTAATATGCTAGCTACACAATTCACTGAAGCTTTCTTT.

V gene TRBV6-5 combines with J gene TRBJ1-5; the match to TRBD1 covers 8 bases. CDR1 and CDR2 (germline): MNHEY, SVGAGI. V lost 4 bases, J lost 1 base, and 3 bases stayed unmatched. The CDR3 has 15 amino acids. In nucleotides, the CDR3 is TGTGCCAGCAGTTCAAGACAGGGGAGCAATCAGCCCCAGCATTTT. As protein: CASSSRQGSNQPQHF.

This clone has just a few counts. The CDR3 nucleotides read TGTGCCAGCAGCCCTTTCACAGGGAGCTCCTATAATTCACCCCTCCACTTT. Protein: CASSPFTGSSYNSPLHF. J is TRBJ1-6 and V is TRBV3-1 (or the pseudogene TRBV3-2), with a weak D call TRBD1 (6 bases). Germline assignment: CDR1 LGHDT and CDR2 YNNKEL (reference sequence). The CDR3 runs to 17 residues. V was shortened by 4 bases and J by 0 bases, with 13 bases between the two germline ends.

The CDR3 coding sequence is TGTGCCAGCTCCCTCTCGGGGGGAGGGAACACTGAAGCTTTCTTT. Residues: CASSLSGGGNTEAFF. This rearrangement joins TRBV6-5 to TRBJ1-1; D perhaps matches TRBD1 (5 bases). The length of the CDR3 is 15 residues. V was cut by 8 bases and J by 1 base, with 17 bases left in between. Germline lookup yields CDR1 MNHEY and CDR2 SVGAGI.